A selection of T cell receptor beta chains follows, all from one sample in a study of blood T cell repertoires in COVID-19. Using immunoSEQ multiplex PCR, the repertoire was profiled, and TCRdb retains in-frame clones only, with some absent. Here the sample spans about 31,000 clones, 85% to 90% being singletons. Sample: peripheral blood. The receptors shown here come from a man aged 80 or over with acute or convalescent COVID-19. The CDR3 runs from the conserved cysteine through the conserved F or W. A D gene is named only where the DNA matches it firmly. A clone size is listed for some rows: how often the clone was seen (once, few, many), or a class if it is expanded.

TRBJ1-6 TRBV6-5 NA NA CASSSQGLGPNSPLHF TGTGCCAGCAGTTCCCAGGGTTTAGGGCCTAATTCACCCCTCCACTTT
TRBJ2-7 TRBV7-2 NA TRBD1 CASSFFITGGRAYEQYF TGTGCCAGCAGCTTTTTTATAACAGGGGGCAGGGCCTACGAGCAGTACTTC
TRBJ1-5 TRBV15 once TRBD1 CATSGTGEANQPQHF TGTGCCACCAGCGGGACAGGGGAGGCCAATCAGCCCCAGCATTTT
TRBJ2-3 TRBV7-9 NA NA CASSLADSSSTDTQYF TGTGCCAGCAGCTTAGCGGACAGCTCTAGCACAGATACGCAGTATTTT
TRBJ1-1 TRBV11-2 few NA CASSLGPGVDAFF TGTGCCAGCAGCTTAGGTCCGGGTGTGGATGCTTTCTTT
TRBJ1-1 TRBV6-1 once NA CASSDMRVSMNTEAFF TGTGCCAGCAGTGACATGAGGGTATCGATGAACACTGAAGCTTTCTTT
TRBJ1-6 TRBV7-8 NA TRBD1 CASSSLQGTGSPLHF TGTGCCAGCAGCTCTCTACAGGGGACGGGTTCACCCCTCCACTTT
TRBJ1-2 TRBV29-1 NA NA CSVGFPGRREGYTF TGCAGCGTTGGCTTCCCAGGGCGCCGGGAGGGCTACACCTTC
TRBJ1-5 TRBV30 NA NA CAWSVPGNNQPQHF TGTGCCTGGAGTGTACCGGGGAACAATCAGCCCCAGCATTTT
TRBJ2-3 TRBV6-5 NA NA CASRPNPGVGDTQYF TGTGCCAGCAGGCCGAACCCAGGGGTTGGGGATACGCAGTATTTT
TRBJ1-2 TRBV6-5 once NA CASRPTRETYTF TGTGCCAGCAGACCCACAAGGGAGACCTACACCTTC
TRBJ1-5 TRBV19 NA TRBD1 CASSPWDRPFIGNRRPNQPQHF TGTGCCAGTAGTCCATGGGACAGGCCATTTATAGGGAATCGACGTCCCAATCAGCCCCAGCATTTT